This T cell receptor (beta chain) was retrieved from a study of T cells in Graves' hyperthyroidism and ophthalmopathy. Study-wide results and limits: Ophthalmopathy and stable hyperthyroidism were separated by a 13 V-J model.

A patient was excluded if there was uncontrolled infection, other autoimmune disease, pregnancy or lactation. Together with thyroid ultrasound, orbital computed tomography, serum thyroxine and TRAb, clinical symptoms were used for diagnoses. The source of the PBMCs was approximately 9.5 ml of fresh peripheral blood. There are 16 residues in the CDR3. V lost 4 bases and J 4 bases, leaving 19 bases between the germline ends. Germline V gives CDR1 LNHDA, CDR2 SQIVND (reference sequence). About this clonotype itself: As yet, its antigen is unknown.

Amplification yielded TCR beta CDR3 regions, with RNA transcripts as the source. HTBI primers drove first-round RT-PCR of the TCR CDR3. Each CDR3 protein gets one entry after TCRdb re-called the multiplex PCR reads with MiXCR. The table includes about 380,000 distinct CDR3 sequences, around 20% detected once. The source material was blood. This sequence joins TRBV19 and TRBJ2-5; a weak D match, TRBD2 (6 bases). This receptor was taken from a man aged 18 to 29 with Graves' ophthalmopathy. The CDR3 is CASSNGGAQRGETQYF. The CDR3 nucleotides are TGTGCCAGTAGTAATGGAGGGGCCCAAAGAGGAGAGACCCAGTACTTC.